Following are 2 T cell receptor beta chains from one sample sequenced in a study of OX40 agonist ivuxolimab in advanced cancers. Using immunoSEQ multiplex PCR, the repertoire was profiled, and TCRdb retains in-frame clones only, with some absent. Among around 38,000 clones listed, about 82% were seen once. The input for sequencing was CD4+ or CD8+ T cells sorted from blood, taken in a trial of the OX40 agonist ivuxolimab. These receptors were obtained from an adult with an advanced solid tumor such as melanoma, head and neck, liver or kidney cancer.

This chain joins TRBV5-1 and TRBJ2-7; D unresolved. Per the germline V gene, CDR1 is SGHRS and CDR2 is YFSETQ. This CDR3 is 14 amino acids long. Trimming took off 6 bases at V and 0 bases at J, with 13 bases between the two ends. The CDR3 coding sequence is TGCGCCAGCAAGGAGAACTATAACTCCTACGAGCAGTACTTC. Protein product: CASKENYNSYEQYF.

The chain is built from TRBV6-5 and TRBJ2-3; tentatively, D is TRBD2 (6 bases). The V end was cut by 2 bases, the J end by 2 bases, with 8 bases between. The CDR3 loop spans 14 amino acids. Per the germline V gene, CDR1 is MNHEY and CDR2 is SVGAGI. The CDR3 sequence is CASSYGGNTDTQYF. CDR3 in DNA: TGTGCCAGCAGTTACGGGGGGAACACAGATACGCAGTATTTT.